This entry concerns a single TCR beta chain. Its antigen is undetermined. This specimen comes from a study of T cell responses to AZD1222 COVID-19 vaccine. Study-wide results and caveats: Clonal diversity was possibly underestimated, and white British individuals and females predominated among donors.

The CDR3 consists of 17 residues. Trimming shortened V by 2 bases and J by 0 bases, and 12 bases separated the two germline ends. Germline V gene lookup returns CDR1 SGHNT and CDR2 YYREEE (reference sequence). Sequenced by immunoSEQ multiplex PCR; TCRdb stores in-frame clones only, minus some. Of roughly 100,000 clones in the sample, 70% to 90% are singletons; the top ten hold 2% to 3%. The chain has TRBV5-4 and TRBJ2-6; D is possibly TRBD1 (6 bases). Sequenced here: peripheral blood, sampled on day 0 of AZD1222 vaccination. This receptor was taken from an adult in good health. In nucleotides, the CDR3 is TGTGCCAGCAGCTTTACAGGGTTTGGCTCTGGGGCCAACGTCCTGACTTTC. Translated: CASSFTGFGSGANVLTF.